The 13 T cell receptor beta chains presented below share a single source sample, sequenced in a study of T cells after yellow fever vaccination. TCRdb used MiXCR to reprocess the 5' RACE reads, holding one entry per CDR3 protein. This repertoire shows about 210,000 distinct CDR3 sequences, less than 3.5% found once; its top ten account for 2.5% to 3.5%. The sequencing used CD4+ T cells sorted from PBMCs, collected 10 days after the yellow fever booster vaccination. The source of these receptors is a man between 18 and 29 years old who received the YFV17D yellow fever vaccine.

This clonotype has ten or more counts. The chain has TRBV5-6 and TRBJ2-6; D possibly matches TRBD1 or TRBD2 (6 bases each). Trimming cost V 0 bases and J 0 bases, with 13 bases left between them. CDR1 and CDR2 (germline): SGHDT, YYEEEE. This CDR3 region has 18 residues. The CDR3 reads CASSLGGGRSSGANVLTF. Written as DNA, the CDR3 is TGTGCCAGCAGCTTGGGAGGGGGGAGAAGCTCTGGGGCCAACGTCCTGACTTTC.

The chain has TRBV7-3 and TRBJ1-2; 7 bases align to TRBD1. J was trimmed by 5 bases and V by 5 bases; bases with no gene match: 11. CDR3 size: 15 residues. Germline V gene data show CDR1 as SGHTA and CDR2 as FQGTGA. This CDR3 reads CASSLNRGPGYGYTF. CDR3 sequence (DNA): TGTGCCAGCAGCCTAAACAGGGGCCCGGGGTATGGCTACACCTTC.

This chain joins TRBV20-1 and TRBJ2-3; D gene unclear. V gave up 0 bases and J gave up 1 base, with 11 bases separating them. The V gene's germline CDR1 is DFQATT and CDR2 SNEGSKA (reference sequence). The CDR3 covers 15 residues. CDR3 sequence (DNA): TGCAGTGCTAGAGATCCTGTGCAGGGCACAGATACGCAGTATTTT. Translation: CSARDPVQGTDTQYF.

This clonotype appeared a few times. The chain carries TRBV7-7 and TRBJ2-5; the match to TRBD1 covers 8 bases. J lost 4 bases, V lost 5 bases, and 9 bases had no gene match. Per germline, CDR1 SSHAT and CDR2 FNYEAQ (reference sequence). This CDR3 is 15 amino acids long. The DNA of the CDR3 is TGTGCCAGCAGCCACCAAGCGACAGGGGCAGAGACCCAGTACTTC. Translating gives CASSHQATGAETQYF.

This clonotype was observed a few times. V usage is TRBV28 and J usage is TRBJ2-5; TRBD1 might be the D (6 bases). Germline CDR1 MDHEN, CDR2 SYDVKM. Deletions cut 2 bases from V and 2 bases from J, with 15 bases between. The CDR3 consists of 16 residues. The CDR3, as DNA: TGTGCCAGCAGTTTAGGCTCCGGGACACTTCAAGAGACCCAGTACTTC. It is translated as CASSLGSGTLQETQYF. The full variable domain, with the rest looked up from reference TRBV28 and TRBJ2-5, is DVKVTQSSRYLVKRTGEKVFLECVQDMDHENMFWYRQDPGLGLRLIYFSYDVKMKEKGDIPEGYSVSREKKERFSLILESASTNQTSMYLCASSLGSGTLQETQYFGPGTRLLVL.

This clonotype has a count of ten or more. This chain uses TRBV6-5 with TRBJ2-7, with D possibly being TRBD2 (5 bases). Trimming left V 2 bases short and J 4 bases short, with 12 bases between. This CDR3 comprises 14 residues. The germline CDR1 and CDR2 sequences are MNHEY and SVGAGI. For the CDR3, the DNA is TGTGCCAGCAGTTACACCCGCTTAGCGTACGAGCAGTACTTC. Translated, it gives CASSYTRLAYEQYF.

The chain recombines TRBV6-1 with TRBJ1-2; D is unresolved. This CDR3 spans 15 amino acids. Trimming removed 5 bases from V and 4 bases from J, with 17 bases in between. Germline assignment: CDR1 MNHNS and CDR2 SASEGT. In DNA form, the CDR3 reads TGTGCCAGCAGTTTGTTTGGTCGTCAGCCCTATGGCTACACCTTC. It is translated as CASSLFGRQPYGYTF.

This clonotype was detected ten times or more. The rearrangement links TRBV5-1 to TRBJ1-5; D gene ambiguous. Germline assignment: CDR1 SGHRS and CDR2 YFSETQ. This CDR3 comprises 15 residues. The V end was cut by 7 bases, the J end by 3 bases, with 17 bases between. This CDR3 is CASRTLGHSNQPQHF. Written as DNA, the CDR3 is TGCGCCAGCCGAACCTTAGGGCATTCCAATCAGCCCCAGCATTTT.

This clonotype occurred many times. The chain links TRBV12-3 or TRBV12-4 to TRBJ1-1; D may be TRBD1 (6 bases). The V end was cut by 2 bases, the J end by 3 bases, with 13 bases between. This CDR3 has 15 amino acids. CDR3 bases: TGTGCCAGCAGTTTATATGGTACAGGGTACACTGAAGCTTTCTTT. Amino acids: CASSLYGTGYTEAFF.

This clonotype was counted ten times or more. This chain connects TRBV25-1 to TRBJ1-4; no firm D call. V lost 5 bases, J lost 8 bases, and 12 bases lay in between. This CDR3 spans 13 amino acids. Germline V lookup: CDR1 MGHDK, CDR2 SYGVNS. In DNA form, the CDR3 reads TGTGCCAGCAGTAAACTCGACGGGGAAAAACTGTTTTTT. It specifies CASSKLDGEKLFF.

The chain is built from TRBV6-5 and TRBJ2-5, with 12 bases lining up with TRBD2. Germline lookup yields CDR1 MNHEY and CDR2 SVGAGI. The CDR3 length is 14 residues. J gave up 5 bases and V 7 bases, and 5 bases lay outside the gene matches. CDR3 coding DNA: TGTGCCAGCAAGAGAACTAGCGGGGGGGAGACCCAGTACTTC. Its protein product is CASKRTSGGETQYF.

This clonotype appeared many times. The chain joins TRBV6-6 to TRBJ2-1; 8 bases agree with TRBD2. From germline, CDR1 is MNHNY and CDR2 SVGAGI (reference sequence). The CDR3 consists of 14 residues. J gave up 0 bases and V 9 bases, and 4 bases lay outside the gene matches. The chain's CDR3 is CASLAGSSYNEQFF. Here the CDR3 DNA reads TGTGCCAGTTTAGCGGGGAGCTCCTACAATGAGCAGTTCTTC.

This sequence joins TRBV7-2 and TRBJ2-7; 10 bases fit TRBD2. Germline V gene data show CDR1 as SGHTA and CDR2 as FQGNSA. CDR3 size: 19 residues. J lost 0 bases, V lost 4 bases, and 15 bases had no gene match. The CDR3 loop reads CASSSPTLAGGSASYEQYF. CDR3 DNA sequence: TGTGCCAGCAGCTCCCCAACATTAGCGGGGGGTTCTGCCTCCTACGAGCAGTACTTC.